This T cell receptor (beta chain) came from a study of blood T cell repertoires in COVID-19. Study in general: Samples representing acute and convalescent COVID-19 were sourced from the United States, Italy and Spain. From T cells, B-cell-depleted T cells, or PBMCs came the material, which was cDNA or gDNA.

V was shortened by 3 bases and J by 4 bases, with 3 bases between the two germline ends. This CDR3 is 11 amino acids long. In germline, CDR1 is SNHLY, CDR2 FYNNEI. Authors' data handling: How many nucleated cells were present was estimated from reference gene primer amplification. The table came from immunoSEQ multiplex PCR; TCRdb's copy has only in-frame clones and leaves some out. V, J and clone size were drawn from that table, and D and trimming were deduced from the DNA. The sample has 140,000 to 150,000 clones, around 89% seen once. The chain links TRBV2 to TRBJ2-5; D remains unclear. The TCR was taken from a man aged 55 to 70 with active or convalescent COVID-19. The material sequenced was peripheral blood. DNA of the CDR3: TGTGCCAGCAGTGACAGAGAGACCCAGTACTTC. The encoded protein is CASSDRETQYF.